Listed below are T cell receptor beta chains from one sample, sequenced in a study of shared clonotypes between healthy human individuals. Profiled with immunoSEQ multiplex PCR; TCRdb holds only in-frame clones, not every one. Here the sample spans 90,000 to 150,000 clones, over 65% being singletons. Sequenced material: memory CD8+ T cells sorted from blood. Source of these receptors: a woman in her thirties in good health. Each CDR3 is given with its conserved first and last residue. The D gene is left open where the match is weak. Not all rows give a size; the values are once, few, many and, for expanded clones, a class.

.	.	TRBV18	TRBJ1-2	TGTGCCAGCTCACCTAGGACAGTCGGGGCTAACTATGGCTACACCTTC	CASSPRTVGANYGYTF
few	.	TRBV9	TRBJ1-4	TGTGCCAGCAGCCCCCGGGACAACATTAATGAAAAACTGTTTTTT	CASSPRDNINEKLFF
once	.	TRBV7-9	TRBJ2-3	TGTGCCAGCAGCGGACGTGGGGTTAGCACAGATACGCAGTATTTT	CASSGRGVSTDTQYF
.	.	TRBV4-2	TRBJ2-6	TGTGCCAGCAGCCAAGATCGGAACTCTGGGGCCAACGTCCTGACTTTC	CASSQDRNSGANVLTF
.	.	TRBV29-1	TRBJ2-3	TGCAGCGTTGGAACGGGAGACGCGGGTACGCAGTATTTT	CSVGTGDAGTQYF
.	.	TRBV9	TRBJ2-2	TGTGCCAGCAGCGTAGTAACAGGGTCCACCGGGGAGCTGTTTTTT	CASSVVTGSTGELFF
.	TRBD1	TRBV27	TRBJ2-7	TGTGCCAGCAGTTCGCCGACTCGGGACAGCTCCTACGAGCAGTACTTC	CASSSPTRDSSYEQYF
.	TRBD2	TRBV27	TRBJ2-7	TGTGCCAGCAGTAAGGGACTAGCGGGAGTATACGAGCAGTACTTC	CASSKGLAGVYEQYF
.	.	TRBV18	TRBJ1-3	TGTGCCAGCTCACCACTGCGAAGAACCTTTTACTCTGGAAACACCATATATTTT	CASSPLRRTFYSGNTIYF
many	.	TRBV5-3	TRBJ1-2	TGTGCCAGGGGACGAGTCACCTTC	CARGRVTF
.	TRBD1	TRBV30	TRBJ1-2	TGTGCCTGGAGGGATCCCTGGGACAGGGGGATCACCTTC	CAWRDPWDRGITF
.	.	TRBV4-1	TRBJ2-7	TGCGCCAGCAGCCAAGGCAGCGGGTCTTACGGGGAGCAGTACTTC	CASSQGSGSYGEQYF
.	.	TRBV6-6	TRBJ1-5	TGTGCCAGCAGTTACTCGTCGAGCAATCAGCCCCAGCATTTT	CASSYSSSNQPQHF
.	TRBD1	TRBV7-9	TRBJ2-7	TGTGCCAGCAGCCCCTCGAAGGGACAGCACTACGAGCAGTACTTC	CASSPSKGQHYEQYF
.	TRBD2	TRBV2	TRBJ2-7	TGTGCCAGCAGGGGACTGAGGACTAGCGGGAACGAGCAGTACTTC	CASRGLRTSGNEQYF
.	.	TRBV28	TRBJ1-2	TGTGCCAGCAGTTTGAATTTGAATGGACTGACTAACTATGGCTACACCTTC	CASSLNLNGLTNYGYTF
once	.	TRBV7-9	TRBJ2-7	TGTGCCAGCAGCCCAAGCCGGGGGCGGCTCTCCTACGAGCAGTACTTC	CASSPSRGRLSYEQYF
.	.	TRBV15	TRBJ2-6	TGTGCCACCAGCAGCGAACGGGACTCGGGGGCCAACGTCCTGACTTTC	CATSSERDSGANVLTF
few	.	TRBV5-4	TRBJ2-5	TGTGCCAGCAGCCCGGTCGGGTGGGAGACCCAGTACTTC	CASSPVGWETQYF
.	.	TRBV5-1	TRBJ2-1	TGCGCCAGCAGCTTGGACGGGGCCGGGTACAATGAGCAGTTCTTC	CASSLDGAGYNEQFF
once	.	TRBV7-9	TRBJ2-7	TGTGCCAGCAGCTCCCGGACCCATAGGGGGTTCGAGCAGTACTTC	CASSSRTHRGFEQYF
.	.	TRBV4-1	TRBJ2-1	TGCGCCAGCAGCCAATCCAGAGGTGATGAGCAGTTCTTC	CASSQSRGDEQFF
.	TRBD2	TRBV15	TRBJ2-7	TGTGCCACGCACCTTAGCGGGAGGCCCTTGAGGGAGCAGTACTTC	CATHLSGRPLREQYF
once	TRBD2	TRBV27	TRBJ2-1	TGTGCCAGCAGTAAGACTACTAGCGGATCCCTTTCCAATGAGCAGTTCTTC	CASSKTTSGSLSNEQFF
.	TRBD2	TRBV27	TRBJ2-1	TGTGCCAGCAGTTTATGGACACCAGCGGGAGAAATCTACAATGAGCAGTTCTTC	CASSLWTPAGEIYNEQFF
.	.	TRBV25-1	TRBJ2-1	TGTGCCAGCTCGACTACCGGACGCCAGTACAATGAGCAGTTCTTC	CASSTTGRQYNEQFF
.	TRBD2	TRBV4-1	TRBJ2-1	TGCGCCAGCAGCCAAGTTGGGGCTAGCGGATACAATGAGCAGTTCTTC	CASSQVGASGYNEQFF
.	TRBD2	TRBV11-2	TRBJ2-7	TGTGCCAGCAGCTTAGGTTGGACTAGCGGGGTGTATGAGCAGTACTTC	CASSLGWTSGVYEQYF
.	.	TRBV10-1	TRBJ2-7	TGCGCCAGCAGTGAGTCGGACATTTCCTACGAGCAGTACTTC	CASSESDISYEQYF
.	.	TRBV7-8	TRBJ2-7	TGTGCCAGCAGCTCCGAGGGACTTTCCTACGAGCAGTACTTC	CASSSEGLSYEQYF
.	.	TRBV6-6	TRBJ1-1	TGTGCCAGCAGTTCTACCTCGCTGGGGGGTTGGACTGAAGCTTTCTTT	CASSSTSLGGWTEAFF
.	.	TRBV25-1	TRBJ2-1	TGTGCCAGCAGTGAATTTCAGGAGGGCGCAATTAATGAGCAGTTCTTC	CASSEFQEGAINEQFF
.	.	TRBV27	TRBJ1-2	TGTGCCAGCAGTTTATCGACATCTTTTCAAGATGGCTACACCTTC	CASSLSTSFQDGYTF
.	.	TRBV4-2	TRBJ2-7	TGTGCCAGCAGCGGGCGACTAGGACGCGAGCAGTACTTC	CASSGRLGREQYF
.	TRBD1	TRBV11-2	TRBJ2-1	TGTGCCAGCAGCTGGAGACAGGGGAATGAGCAGTTCTTC	CASSWRQGNEQFF
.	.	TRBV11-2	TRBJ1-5	TGTGCCAGCAGCTGGGATAGCAATCAGCCCCAGCATTTT	CASSWDSNQPQHF
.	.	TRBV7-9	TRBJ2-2	TGTGCCAGCAGCCCGCCGGGACACAGAACCGGGGAGCTGTTTTTT	CASSPPGHRTGELFF
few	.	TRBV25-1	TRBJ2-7	TGTGCCAGCAGTGAATCCGCAGGCGAGCAGTACTTC	CASSESAGEQYF
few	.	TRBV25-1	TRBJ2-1	TGTGCCAGCACCTCGACACTGGGGACCTACAATGAGCAGTTCTTC	CASTSTLGTYNEQFF
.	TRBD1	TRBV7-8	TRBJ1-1	TGTGCCAGCAGACATTGGACAGGGGCTCGGGAAGCTTTCTTT	CASRHWTGAREAFF
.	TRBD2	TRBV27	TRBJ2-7	TGTGCCAGCAGCACACACGGACTAGCGGGAGTCGAGCAGTACTTC	CASSTHGLAGVEQYF
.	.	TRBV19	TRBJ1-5	TGTGCCAGTAGCTCATTACAGCAGGATTATAGCAATCAGCCCCAGCATTTT	CASSSLQQDYSNQPQHF
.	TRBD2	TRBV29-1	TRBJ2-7	TGCAGCGTGGGAGGGGAAAGACGCGACGAGCAGTACTTC	CSVGGERRDEQYF
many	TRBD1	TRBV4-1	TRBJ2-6	TGCGCCAGCAGCCAATTAATTGTCAGGGGGTCCTCTGGGGCCAACGTCCTGACTTTC	CASSQLIVRGSSGANVLTF
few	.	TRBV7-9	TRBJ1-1	TGTGCCAGCAGCCCACCCTATGGGTTCTCGGACACTGAAGCTTTCTTT	CASSPPYGFSDTEAFF
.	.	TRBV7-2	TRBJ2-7	TGTGCCAGCAGCTTAAACCCGGGACTGCATTACGAGCAGTACTTC	CASSLNPGLHYEQYF
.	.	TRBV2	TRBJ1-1	TGTGCCAGCAGTGACTTACAGAACACTGAAGCTTTCTTT	CASSDLQNTEAFF
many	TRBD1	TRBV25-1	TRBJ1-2	TGTGCCAGCAGTGAGTTCGACAGGGGGCATGGCTACACCTTC	CASSEFDRGHGYTF
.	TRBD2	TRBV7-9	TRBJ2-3	TGTGCCAGCAGCGGGGGGGTACTAGCAGCAGATACGCAGTATTTT	CASSGGVLAADTQYF
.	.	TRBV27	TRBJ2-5	TGTGCCAGCAGTTTTAGGCAGGGACAAGAGACCCAGTACTTC	CASSFRQGQETQYF
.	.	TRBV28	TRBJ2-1	TGTGCCAGCAGTTTAGGCCCTGGACGTGATGAGCAGTTCTTC	CASSLGPGRDEQFF
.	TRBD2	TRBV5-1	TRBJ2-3	TGCGCCAGCAGCCTAGCGGACGTTAGCACAGATACGCAGTATTTT	CASSLADVSTDTQYF
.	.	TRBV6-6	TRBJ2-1	TGTGCCAGCAGACCCTCCGTGAGCTACAATGAGCAGTTCTTC	CASRPSVSYNEQFF
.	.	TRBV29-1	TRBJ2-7	TGCAGCGTTGTAGTGCAGGGCCACGAGCAGTACTTC	CSVVVQGHEQYF
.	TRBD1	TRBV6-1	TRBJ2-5	TGTGCCAGCAGTGCTACAACAGGGGGGGAGACCCAGTACTTC	CASSATTGGETQYF
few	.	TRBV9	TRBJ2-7	TGTGCCAGCAGCCCGCGCGCGAGCTCCTACGAGCAGTACTTC	CASSPRASSYEQYF
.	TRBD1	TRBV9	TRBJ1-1	TGTGCCAGCAGCGGAAAGGGGGCCGGGAACACTGAAGCTTTCTTT	CASSGKGAGNTEAFF
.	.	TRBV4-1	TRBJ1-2	TGCGCCAGCAGCCAAGAGTACGGGGGGGCCCACTATGGCTACACCTTC	CASSQEYGGAHYGYTF
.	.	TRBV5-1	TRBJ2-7	TGCGCCAGCAGCTTTTTGAGTGGGGGGTCCTACGAGCAGTACTTC	CASSFLSGGSYEQYF
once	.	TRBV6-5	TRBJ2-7	TGTGCCAGCAGTTACAGGGCGCCAGGCTCCTACGAGCAGTACTTC	CASSYRAPGSYEQYF